These 4 T cell receptor beta chains were sequenced from one sample in a study of regulatory T cells in long-lasting Graves disease. The authors built TCR beta libraries using iRepertoire HTBI primers and Arm-PCR of CDR3 regions. From the multiplex PCR reads, TCRdb called clonotypes with MiXCR, one entry per CDR3 protein. This sample yields hundreds of thousands of distinct CDR3 sequences, of which 16% are seen a single time; approximately 20% belongs to the top ten. Described time point: newly diagnosed GD, antithyroid drugs for less than 3 months. PBMC-derived RNA was used for the TCR library. The same data also contributed to another study, on T cells in Graves' hyperthyroidism and ophthalmopathy.

Sequencing used peripheral blood mononuclear cells (PBMCs), obtained at new diagnosis, from a patient treated with antithyroid drugs. These receptors originate from a woman younger than 45 with Graves disease.

The table lists this clonotype with many counts. The V gene is TRBV5-1, the J gene TRBJ2-4, with D perhaps being TRBD1 or TRBD2 (5 bases each). This CDR3 is 12 amino acids long. Trimming removed 6 bases from V and 10 bases from J, with 14 bases in between. Germline CDR1 reads SGHRS; CDR2 reads YFSETQ. CDR3 protein: CASTGATGIQYF. The CDR3 DNA follows: TGCGCCAGCACCGGGGCAACTGGAATTCAGTACTTC.

The table lists this clonotype with many counts. The chain uses TRBV2 and TRBJ1-1; the D is unclear. This CDR3 is 11 amino acids long. Germline V gene sequence: CDR1 SNHLY, CDR2 FYNNEI. Trimming stripped 4 bases from V and 3 bases from J, with 3 bases between. As DNA, the CDR3 is TGTGCCAGCAGTGTCGACACTGAAGCTTTCTTT. Protein: CASSVDTEAFF.

The chain couples TRBV6-2 or TRBV6-3 to TRBJ2-1, with 9 bases matching TRBD2. The trim removed 0 bases at V and 7 bases at J, leaving 7 bases unmatched. Looked up from germline, CDR1 is MNHEY and CDR2 is SVGEGT. This CDR3 has 16 amino acids. CDR3 sequence: CASSYSTSGAVNEQFF. The DNA for the CDR3 is TGTGCCAGCAGTTACTCGACTAGCGGAGCCGTTAATGAGCAGTTCTTC.

V and J are TRBV20-1 and TRBJ2-1, with 7 bases that match TRBD1. This CDR3 comprises 15 residues. V was pared by 7 bases and J by 2 bases, with 11 bases of the junction left unmatched. Germline values: CDR1 DFQATT, CDR2 SNEGSKA (reference sequence). The CDR3 DNA reads as TGCAGTGGGAGACCGACAGGGTTCCCCTACAATGAGCAGTTCTTC. Translating it yields CSGRPTGFPYNEQFF.